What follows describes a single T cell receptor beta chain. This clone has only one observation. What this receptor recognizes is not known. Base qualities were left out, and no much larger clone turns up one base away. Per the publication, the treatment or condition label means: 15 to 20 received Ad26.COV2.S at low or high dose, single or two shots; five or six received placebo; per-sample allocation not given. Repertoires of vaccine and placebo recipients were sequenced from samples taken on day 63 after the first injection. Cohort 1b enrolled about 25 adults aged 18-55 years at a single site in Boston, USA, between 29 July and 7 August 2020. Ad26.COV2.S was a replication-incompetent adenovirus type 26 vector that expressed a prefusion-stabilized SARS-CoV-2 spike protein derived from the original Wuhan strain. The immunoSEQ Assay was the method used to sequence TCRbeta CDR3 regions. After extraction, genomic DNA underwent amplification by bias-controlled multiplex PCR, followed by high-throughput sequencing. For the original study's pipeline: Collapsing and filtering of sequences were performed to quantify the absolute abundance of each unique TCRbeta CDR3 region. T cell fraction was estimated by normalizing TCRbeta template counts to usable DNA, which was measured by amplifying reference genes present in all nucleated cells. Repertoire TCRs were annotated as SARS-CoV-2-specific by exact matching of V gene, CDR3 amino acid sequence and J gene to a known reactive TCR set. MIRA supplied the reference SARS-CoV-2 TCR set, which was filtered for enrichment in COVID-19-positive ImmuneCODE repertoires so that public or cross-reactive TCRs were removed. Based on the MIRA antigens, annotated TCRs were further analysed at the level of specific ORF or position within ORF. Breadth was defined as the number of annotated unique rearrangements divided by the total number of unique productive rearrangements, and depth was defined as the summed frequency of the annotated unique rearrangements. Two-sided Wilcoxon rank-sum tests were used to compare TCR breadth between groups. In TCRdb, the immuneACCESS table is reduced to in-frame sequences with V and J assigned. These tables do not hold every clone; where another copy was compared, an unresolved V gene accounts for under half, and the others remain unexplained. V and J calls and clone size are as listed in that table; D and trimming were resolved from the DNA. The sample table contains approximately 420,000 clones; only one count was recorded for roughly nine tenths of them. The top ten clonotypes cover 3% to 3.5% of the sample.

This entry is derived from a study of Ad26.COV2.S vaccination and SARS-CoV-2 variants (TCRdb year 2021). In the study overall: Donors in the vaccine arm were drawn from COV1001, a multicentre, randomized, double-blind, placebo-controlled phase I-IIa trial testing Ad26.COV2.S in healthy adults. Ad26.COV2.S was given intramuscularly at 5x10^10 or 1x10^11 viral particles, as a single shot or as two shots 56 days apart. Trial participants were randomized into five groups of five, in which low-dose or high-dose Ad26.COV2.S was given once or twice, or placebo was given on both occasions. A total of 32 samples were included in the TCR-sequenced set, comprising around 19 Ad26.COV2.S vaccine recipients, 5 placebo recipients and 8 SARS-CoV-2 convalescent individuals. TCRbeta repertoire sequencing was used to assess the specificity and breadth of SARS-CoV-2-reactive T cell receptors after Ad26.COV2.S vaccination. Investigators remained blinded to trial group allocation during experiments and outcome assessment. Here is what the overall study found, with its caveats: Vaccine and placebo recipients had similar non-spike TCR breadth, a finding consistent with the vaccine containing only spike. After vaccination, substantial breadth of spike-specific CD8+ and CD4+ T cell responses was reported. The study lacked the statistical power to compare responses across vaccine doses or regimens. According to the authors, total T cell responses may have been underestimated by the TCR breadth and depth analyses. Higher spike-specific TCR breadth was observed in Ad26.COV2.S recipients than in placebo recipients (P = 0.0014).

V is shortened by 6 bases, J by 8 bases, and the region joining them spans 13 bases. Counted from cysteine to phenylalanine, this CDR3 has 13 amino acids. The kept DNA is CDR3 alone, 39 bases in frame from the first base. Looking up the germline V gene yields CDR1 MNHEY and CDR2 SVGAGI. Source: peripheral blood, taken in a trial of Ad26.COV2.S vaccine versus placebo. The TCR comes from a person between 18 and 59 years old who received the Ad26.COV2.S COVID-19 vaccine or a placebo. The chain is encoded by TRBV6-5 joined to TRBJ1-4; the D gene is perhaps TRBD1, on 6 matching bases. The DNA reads TGTGCCAGCAGACGACGACAGGCCGAAAAACTGTTTTTT. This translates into CASRRRQAEKLFF.